The rows below give T cell receptor beta chains drawn from one sample of a study of beta chain features in type 1 diabetes. Only in-frame clones appear in the TCRdb table, and some are missing; sequencing was by immunoSEQ multiplex PCR. Here the sample spans about 170,000 clones, 7.8% being singletons. Sequenced: central memory CD4+ T cells from blood. Receptors originate from a woman aged 40 to 50 with type 1 diabetes. Each CDR3 is given with its conserved first and last residue. A D gene is named only where the DNA matches it firmly. Clone size, where shown, is once, few, many, or a class for clones that have expanded.

TRBJ1-2	.	TRBV15	.	TGTGCCACCAGCAACAGGGCCGCAGGCTACACCTTC	CATSNRAAGYTF
TRBJ1-6	.	TRBV4-2	.	TGTGCCAGCAGCCCCATCGAGGATTCACCCCTCCACTTT	CASSPIEDSPLHF
TRBJ2-1	TRBD2	TRBV9	few	TGTGCCAGCAGCGATAGCGGGAGGGAGTACAATGAGCAGTTCTTC	CASSDSGREYNEQFF
TRBJ1-2	.	TRBV7-8	many	TGTGCCAGCAGCGTTAGCGGGCAGCCTAACTATGGCTACACCTTC	CASSVSGQPNYGYTF
TRBJ1-2	.	TRBV30	few	TGTGCCTGGAGTGTACAGGCGGCGAACTATGGCTACACCTTC	CAWSVQAANYGYTF
TRBJ1-1	.	TRBV6-5	few	TGTGCCAGCGTGACTTTTGGAGGGGACACTGAAGCTTTCTTT	CASVTFGGDTEAFF
TRBJ2-6	.	TRBV28	.	TGTGCCAGCAGTTTCGGGGGTCCTCTCTCTGGGGCCAACGTCCTGACTTTC	CASSFGGPLSGANVLTF
TRBJ2-1	TRBD2	TRBV9	few	TGTGCCAGCAGCGTCCTAGCGGGAAAGGGTGAGCAGTTCTTC	CASSVLAGKGEQFF
TRBJ2-1	.	TRBV7-2	.	TGTGCCAGCAGCTTAAGACAGGACAGCTACAATGAGCAGTTCTTC	CASSLRQDSYNEQFF
TRBJ1-2	.	TRBV7-9	many	TGTGCCAGCAGCTCACAGGGACAACGTGGCTACACCTTC	CASSSQGQRGYTF
TRBJ1-5	TRBD1	TRBV4-2	.	TGTGCCAGCAGCCAAGACGGACAGGGTGGGCAGCCCCAGCATTTT	CASSQDGQGGQPQHF
TRBJ1-1	.	TRBV5-5	few	TGTGCCAGCAGCTTAAGCGGCCCAAGGGCTGTGAACACTGAAGCTTTCTTT	CASSLSGPRAVNTEAFF
TRBJ1-1	.	TRBV2	few	TGTGCCAGCAGCAGACTTACGAACACTGAAGCTTTCTTT	CASSRLTNTEAFF
TRBJ2-2	TRBD2	TRBV7-3	few	TGTGCCAGCAGCCCTAGCGGGGAGAACACCGGGGAGCTGTTTTTT	CASSPSGENTGELFF
TRBJ1-3	.	TRBV4-3	many	TGCGCCAGCAGCCAAGAGGTCGGAGGGCAGGGAAACACCATATATTTT	CASSQEVGGQGNTIYF
TRBJ1-2	TRBD1	TRBV5-1	many	TGCGCCAGCAGCTCCGGGACAGGGGACGGCTACACCTTC	CASSSGTGDGYTF
TRBJ1-2	.	TRBV5-1	few	TGCGCCAGCAGAGCGACAGATTCTGGCTACACCTTC	CASRATDSGYTF
TRBJ1-4	.	TRBV6-1	.	TGTGCCGGCAGACAGGACGTTAATGAAAAACTGTTTTTT	CAGRQDVNEKLFF
TRBJ1-2	TRBD1	TRBV9	few	TGTGCCAGCAACACAGGGGGCGACTATGGCTACACCTTC	CASNTGGDYGYTF
TRBJ2-1	TRBD1	TRBV6-6	few	TGTGCCAGCCTATACGACAGGGATTACAATGAGCAGTTCTTC	CASLYDRDYNEQFF
TRBJ2-2	TRBD1	TRBV27	few	TGTGCCAGCAGTTTTGATTCCCCGGGACAGGGATACACCGGGGAGCTGTTTTTT	CASSFDSPGQGYTGELFF
TRBJ2-3	.	TRBV7-7	few	TGTGCCAGCAGCTTAGGTCGGGGATCAGATACGCAGTATTTT	CASSLGRGSDTQYF